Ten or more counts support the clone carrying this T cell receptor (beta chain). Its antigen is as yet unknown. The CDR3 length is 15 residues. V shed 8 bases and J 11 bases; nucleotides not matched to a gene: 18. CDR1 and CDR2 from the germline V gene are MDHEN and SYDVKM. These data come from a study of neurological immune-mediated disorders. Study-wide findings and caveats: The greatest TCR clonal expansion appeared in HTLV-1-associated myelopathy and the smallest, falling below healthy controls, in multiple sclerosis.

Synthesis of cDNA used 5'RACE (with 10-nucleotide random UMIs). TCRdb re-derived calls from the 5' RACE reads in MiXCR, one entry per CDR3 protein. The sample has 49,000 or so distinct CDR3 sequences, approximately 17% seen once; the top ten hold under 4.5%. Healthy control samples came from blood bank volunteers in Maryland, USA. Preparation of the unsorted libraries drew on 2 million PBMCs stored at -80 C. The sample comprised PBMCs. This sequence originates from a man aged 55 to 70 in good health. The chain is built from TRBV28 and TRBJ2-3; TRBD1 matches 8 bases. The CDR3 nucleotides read TGTGCCAGCTTCCGACGGGGACAGGCTCCAGTGGGGCAGTATTTT. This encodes CASFRRGQAPVGQYF.